This T cell receptor (beta chain) comes out of a study of T cells in Graves' hyperthyroidism and ophthalmopathy. Study findings and constraints: Within blood appeared most thyroid clonotypes that had expanded above 0.001.

Concerning this clonotype: The antigen is unknown.

There were TCR beta CDR3 regions amplified from RNA transcripts. During a first-round RT-PCR of the TCR CDR3, the HTBI primer set was used. In TCRdb, the multiplex PCR reads were re-called with MiXCR into one record per CDR3 protein. The table includes 550,000 to 700,000 distinct CDR3 sequences, under 60% detected once. The CDR3 has 12 amino acids. Trimming shortened V by 6 bases and J by 1 base, and 6 bases separated the two germline ends. CDR1 is SGDLS and CDR2 is YYNGEE in the germline V gene. The clonotype comes from an adult woman with Graves' disease, either hyperthyroidism or ophthalmopathy (not recorded which). The specimen was peripheral blood or thyroid tissue (not recorded which). V and J are TRBV9 and TRBJ2-3; D is ambiguous. The CDR3 is CASKAGTDTQYF. The CDR3 region has the DNA TGTGCCAGCAAGGCAGGCACAGATACGCAGTATTTT. Using reference TRBV9 and TRBJ2-3 for the parts outside the CDR3, the full variable domain is DSGVTQTPKHLITATGQRVTLRCSPRSGDLSVYWYQQSLDQGLQFLIQYYNGEERAKGNILERFSAQQFPDLHSELNLSSLELGDSALYFCASKAGTDTQYFGPGTRLTVL.